The 32 T cell receptor beta chains below come from one sample, sequenced in a study of blood T cell repertoires in COVID-19 (dated by TCRdb to the early 2020s). Libraries were prepared through the immunoSEQ multiplex PCR assay. TCRdb's version of the immuneACCESS table is confined to in-frame rearrangements and falls short of the full clone set. An unresolved V gene accounts for under half of the shortfall where checked; the remainder is of unknown origin. This sample comprises about 190,000 clones, less than 85% of them detected only once. The ten most abundant clones make up 13% of the sample. The sample taken for sequencing was peripheral blood. All receptors derive from a man aged 45-60 years who had recovered from COVID-19.

The gene calls are TRBV18 and TRBJ1-2; no clear D. V lost 0 bases, J lost 4 bases, and 12 bases lay in between. This CDR3 has 15 amino acids. CDR1 and CDR2 from the germline V gene are KGHSH and LQKENI. CDR3 protein: CASSPPNGQSYGYTF. CDR3 DNA: TGTGCCAGCTCACCACCGAATGGGCAGTCCTATGGCTACACCTTC.

The chain uses TRBV5-5 and TRBJ1-5, with no clear D. Deletions cut 1 base from V and 0 bases from J, with 5 bases between. Germline V CDR1 and CDR2: SGHKS, YYEKEE (reference sequence). This CDR3 is built from 14 residues. CDR3 in amino acids: CASSLPLSNQPQHF. Here the CDR3 DNA reads TGTGCCAGCAGCTTGCCTCTTAGCAATCAGCCCCAGCATTTT.

The J gene is TRBJ1-1, the V gene TRBV4-1; a weak D match, TRBD1 (5 bases). Germline V gives CDR1 MGHRA, CDR2 YSYEKL. The CDR3 has 13 amino acids. The ends were cut back, 4 bases at V and 6 bases at J, with 12 bases in the middle. The CDR3 DNA follows: TGCGCCAGCAGCCTGCAGGGATCGTCTGAAGCTTTCTTT. It encodes CASSLQGSSEAFF.

This clone has a count of ten or more. J is TRBJ2-7 and V is TRBV6-5; possible D gene TRBD1, 6 bases. Between the trimmed V and J ends, which lost 2 bases and 0 bases, there was a span of 11 bases. The CDR3 extends over 15 amino acids. CDR1 and CDR2 (germline): MNHEY, SVGAGI. The CDR3 loop is CASSYVTGSSYEQYF. The CDR3 DNA sequence: TGTGCCAGCAGTTACGTCACAGGGAGCTCCTACGAGCAGTACTTC.

This chain links TRBV28 with TRBJ2-7, with D hard to call. CDR3 size: 12 residues. With 1 base removed from V and 3 bases from J, the gap between germline ends came to 4 bases. CDR1 is MDHEN and CDR2 is SYDVKM in the germline V gene. CDR3: CASSLYSYEQYF. The CDR3 region has the DNA TGTGCCAGCAGTTTATACAGCTACGAGCAGTACTTC.

The chain combines TRBV18 with TRBJ2-1; 8 bases are a match to TRBD2. Trimming at V came to 2 bases and at J to 8 bases, leaving 2 bases not matched to a gene. Germline V lookup: CDR1 KGHSH, CDR2 LQKENI. The CDR3 contains 13 residues. For the CDR3, the DNA is TGTGCCAGCTCACCAGTAGCGGGGCATGAGCAGTTCTTC. As protein: CASSPVAGHEQFF.

This sequence joins TRBV6-5 and TRBJ2-5, with 11 bases that match TRBD2. This CDR3 has 14 amino acids. Germline V gives CDR1 MNHEY, CDR2 SVGAGI. Trimming cost V 6 bases and J 4 bases; bases outside gene matches: 4. The CDR3 here is CASSRGLAGETQYF. DNA of the CDR3: TGTGCCAGCAGCCGCGGACTAGCGGGAGAGACCCAGTACTTC.

V is TRBV5-8 and J is TRBJ2-1, with D perhaps matching TRBD2 (6 bases). The CDR3 covers 15 residues. V was trimmed by 5 bases and J by 3 bases, leaving 15 bases between them. Per the germline V gene, CDR1 is SGHTS and CDR2 is YDEGEE. The CDR3 sequence: CASRIRELLYNEQFF. Written as DNA, the CDR3 is TGTGCCAGCAGGATACGGGAGTTGCTCTACAATGAGCAGTTCTTC.

The chain joins TRBV11-2 to TRBJ2-2; D perhaps matches TRBD1 (5 bases). Trimming left V 5 bases short and J 2 bases short, with 9 bases between. Germline V gives CDR1 SGHAT, CDR2 FQNNGV. The CDR3 covers 14 residues. This chain's CDR3 is CASSEWTNTGELFF. The CDR3 DNA reads as TGTGCCAGCAGCGAGTGGACAAACACCGGGGAGCTGTTTTTT.

The chain employs TRBV12-5 and TRBJ2-2; TRBD2 matches 7 bases. CDR1 and CDR2 (germline): LGHNT, FRNRAP. CDR3 length: 17 amino acids. The junction had 12 bases not matched to a gene; V was cut back by 2 bases and J by 6 bases. The CDR3 reads CASGLLGGSPRSGELFF. CDR3 DNA sequence: TGTGCTAGTGGTTTGTTGGGCGGGAGCCCGAGGTCCGGGGAGCTGTTTTTT.

The V call is TRBV7-9, the J call TRBJ2-7; D ambiguous. Germline CDR1 and CDR2: SEHNR and FQNEAQ (reference sequence). The CDR3 is 13 amino acids. V was trimmed by 6 bases and J by 6 bases, leaving 15 bases between them. Written as DNA, the CDR3 is TGTGCCAGCAGTTCACCTGCGTTTTTCGAGCAGTACTTC. This gives the protein CASSSPAFFEQYF.

The chain has TRBV7-7 and TRBJ2-5; 14 bases are shared with TRBD2. Trimming took 5 bases from V and 5 from J; bases not matched to a gene: 4. CDR3 length equals 15 residues. The germline gives CDR1 SSHAT, CDR2 FNYEAQ (reference sequence). The CDR3 DNA reads as TGTGCCAGCAGCGTTGGACTAGCGGGAGGTGAGACCCAGTACTTC. Protein sequence: CASSVGLAGGETQYF.

This rearrangement joins TRBV7-9 to TRBJ2-7; D may be TRBD1 (6 bases). V shed 5 bases and J shed 2 bases, with 7 bases lying between them. CDR3 length equals 12 residues. From germline, CDR1 is SEHNR and CDR2 FQNEAQ (reference sequence). CDR3 loop: CASSRQAYEQYF. Written as DNA, the CDR3 is TGTGCCAGCAGCCGACAGGCCTACGAGCAGTACTTC.

The rearrangement links TRBV27 to TRBJ1-4; 7 bases agree with TRBD1. The trim removed 7 bases at V and 8 bases at J, leaving 7 bases unmatched. Germline loops: CDR1 MNHEY, CDR2 SMNVEV (reference sequence). CDR3 size: 13 residues. CDR3 bases: TGTGCCAGCAAACGGCAGGGGGAGGAAAAACTGTTTTTT. Encoded protein: CASKRQGEEKLFF.

The chain joins TRBV6-2 or TRBV6-3 to TRBJ2-3; possibly TRBD2 for D (6 bases). V lost 4 bases, J lost 2 bases, and 19 bases lay in between. The CDR3 covers 17 residues. Per the germline V gene, CDR1 is MNHEY and CDR2 is SVGEGT. CDR3 in amino acids: CASSSGNSGLHTDTQYF. The CDR3 DNA follows: TGTGCCAGCAGTTCGGGGAATTCGGGACTTCACACAGATACGCAGTATTTT.

V usage is TRBV20-1 and J usage is TRBJ1-1, with unresolved D. The CDR3 has 11 residues. The V end lost 6 bases, the J end lost 8 bases, and 13 bases lay between the germline ends. In germline, CDR1 is DFQATT, CDR2 SNEGSKA (reference sequence). The DNA for the CDR3 is TGCAGTGCCCTGGACTGGGAAGAAGCTTTCTTT. As protein: CSALDWEEAFF.

The chain carries TRBV30 and TRBJ2-5; D gene ambiguous. Germline CDR1 reads GTSNPN; CDR2 reads SVGIG (reference sequence). This CDR3 is built from 12 residues. The V end was cut by 2 bases, the J end by 2 bases, with 6 bases between. The CDR3 region has the DNA TGTGCCTGGAGTTTAGTACAAGAGACCCAGTACTTC. It yields the protein CAWSLVQETQYF.

This rearrangement joins TRBV19 to TRBJ2-1; 9 nucleotides agree with TRBD1. Germline V gives CDR1 LNHDA, CDR2 SQIVND (reference sequence). The CDR3 runs to 14 residues. The V segment lost 6 bases and the J segment 4 bases; nucleotides outside the gene matches: 4. The CDR3 region is CASRPGQGYNEQFF. CDR3 coding DNA: TGTGCCAGTAGGCCGGGACAGGGTTACAATGAGCAGTTCTTC.

CDR3 nucleotide sequence: TGTGCCAGCAGTCCTCCTAGGGTAGCGGGGTACAATGAGCAGTTCTTC. Translation: CASSPPRVAGYNEQFF. The chain links TRBV13 to TRBJ2-1; 8 positions match TRBD2. The CDR3 runs to 16 residues. The junction had 11 bases not matched to a gene; V was cut back by 6 bases and J by 4 bases. Germline V gene lookup returns CDR1 PRHDT and CDR2 FYEKMQ (reference sequence).

Written as DNA, the CDR3 is TGTGCCTGGGGATTGACAGCCAGCCTACAAGAGACCCAGTACTTC. Its protein product is CAWGLTASLQETQYF. The chain combines TRBV30 with TRBJ2-5; possible D gene TRBD1, 5 bases. CDR1 GTSNPN and CDR2 SVGIG come from the germline V gene (reference sequence). V was cut by 5 bases and J by 2 bases, with 18 bases left in between. This CDR3 comprises 15 residues.

In regard to this clone: Germline is not matched at one junction end, which may reflect a read error. V is TRBV11-2 and J is TRBJ1-3; D is unresolved. CDR3 size: 11 residues. Germline V gives CDR1 SGHAT, CDR2 FQNNGV. The CDR3 nucleotides are TGTGCCAGCAGCAAGAGGTCGCATCAAGATTTT. Translated: CASSKRSHQDF.

The CDR3 sequence: CASSLLQRNTEAFF. DNA of the CDR3: TGCGCCAGCAGCTTGCTACAGAGGAACACTGAAGCTTTCTTT. This chain joins TRBV5-1 and TRBJ1-1; D is undetermined. The CDR3 has 14 amino acids. V was shortened by 1 base and J by 1 base, with 8 bases between the two germline ends. Germline V lookup: CDR1 SGHRS, CDR2 YFSETQ.

This chain connects TRBV28 to TRBJ2-5, with 10 bases fitting TRBD2. In germline, CDR1 is MDHEN, CDR2 SYDVKM. The trim removed 2 bases at V and 7 bases at J, leaving 10 bases unmatched. This CDR3 spans 16 amino acids. The CDR3 bases are TGTGCCAGCAGTTTAACTAGCGGGAATTATTTGAGGACCCAGTACTTC. Residues: CASSLTSGNYLRTQYF. The full variable domain, with the rest looked up from reference TRBV28 and TRBJ2-5, is DVKVTQSSRYLVKRTGEKVFLECVQDMDHENMFWYRQDPGLGLRLIYFSYDVKMKEKGDIPEGYSVSREKKERFSLILESASTNQTSMYLCASSLTSGNYLRTQYFGPGTRLLVL.

This clone was found a few times. The chain is built from TRBV7-9 and TRBJ2-6, with D possibly TRBD2 on 5 matching bases. This CDR3 region has 15 residues. Germline V CDR1 and CDR2: SEHNR, FQNEAQ (reference sequence). V lost 4 bases to trimming and J lost 2 bases, with 9 bases between them. CDR3 protein: CASSYGETGANVLTF. As DNA, the CDR3 is TGTGCCAGCAGCTACGGGGAGACTGGGGCCAACGTCCTGACTTTC.

This clone was detected once. A junction boundary mismatches the germline segment, possibly from a read error. The rearrangement uses TRBV18 and TRBJ2-1; the match to TRBD2 covers 14 bases. The length of the CDR3 is 18 residues. CDR1 is KGHSH, CDR2 LQKENI, per germline. The CDR3 DNA follows: TGTGCCAGCTCAGCACCGGGACTAGCGGGAGCGGCCTACAATGAGCAGTTCTTC. It yields the protein CASSAPGLAGAAYNEQFF.

The chain is built from TRBV27 and TRBJ2-7; 7 positions agree with TRBD1. With 2 bases clipped from V and 3 bases from J, the junction kept 4 bases outside the gene matches. CDR3 length equals 14 residues. Germline CDR1 and CDR2: MNHEY and SMNVEV (reference sequence). CDR3: CASSLEGAHYEQYF. Here the CDR3 DNA reads TGTGCCAGCAGTTTAGAGGGGGCCCACTACGAGCAGTACTTC.

The rearrangement links TRBV30 to TRBJ2-5; D may be TRBD2 (6 bases). V shed 1 base and J shed 5 bases, with 17 bases lying between them. Germline loops: CDR1 GTSNPN, CDR2 SVGIG (reference sequence). This CDR3 region has 15 residues. This CDR3 reads CAWSAGPGRFETQYF. In DNA form, the CDR3 reads TGTGCCTGGAGTGCGGGTCCAGGGAGGTTTGAGACCCAGTACTTC.

The V and J genes are TRBV10-3 and TRBJ2-2, with 8 bases matching TRBD1. Germline trimming cut 2 bases from V and 6 bases from J; bases unmatched to any gene: 8. Germline values: CDR1 ENHRY, CDR2 SYGVKD. CDR3 length equals 16 residues. CDR3 sequence reads: CAISEARGRGPGELFF. CDR3 nucleotides: TGTGCCATCAGTGAGGCCAGGGGGCGCGGCCCCGGGGAGCTGTTTTTT.

The chain has TRBV5-5 and TRBJ1-2; D is ambiguous. The CDR3 covers 14 residues. V gave up 3 bases and J gave up 2 bases, with 11 bases separating them. Germline V gene lookup returns CDR1 SGHKS and CDR2 YYEKEE (reference sequence). CDR3: CASSSGLLNYGYTF. As DNA, the CDR3 is TGTGCCAGCAGCTCAGGATTGTTAAACTATGGCTACACCTTC.

This rearrangement joins TRBV2 to TRBJ1-1; D is possibly TRBD1 (6 bases). V lost 6 bases and J 5 bases, leaving 16 bases between the germline ends. CDR1 SNHLY and CDR2 FYNNEI come from the germline V gene. The CDR3 runs 14 residues. For the CDR3, the DNA is TGTGCCAGCAGCCATGCGACCGGGACAACTGAAGCTTTCTTT. It is translated as CASSHATGTTEAFF.

The rearrangement uses TRBV28 and TRBJ1-2, with TRBD1 matching over 8 bases. The ends lost 10 bases at V and 6 bases at J; junction bases unmatched: 10. This CDR3 is built from 13 residues. The germline V gene encodes CDR1 MDHEN and CDR2 SYDVKM. CDR3 sequence (DNA): TGTGCCACCTTCGACAGGGGAAAAGATGGCTACACCTTC. Translated, it gives CATFDRGKDGYTF.

The chain carries TRBV18 and TRBJ1-1; no reliable D call. This CDR3 spans 15 amino acids. CDR1 is KGHSH and CDR2 is LQKENI in the germline V gene. V gave up 3 bases and J gave up 1 base, with 12 bases separating them. This CDR3 reads CASSPSRAGNTEAFF. CDR3 nucleotides: TGTGCCAGCTCACCGTCCCGAGCGGGGAACACTGAAGCTTTCTTT.